These T cell receptor beta chains were read from a single sample in a study of spatial heterogeneity in lung cancer. TCRdb re-derived calls from the 5' RACE reads in MiXCR, one entry per CDR3 protein. This table has approximately 110,000 distinct CDR3 sequences, about a tenth appearing once. The material sequenced was PBMCs, taken at follow-up. The source is a female donor with early-stage non-small cell lung cancer. Both conserved end residues are part of each CDR3. D genes are given only for firm matches. A row's size may be missing; if present it is once, few, many or a size class.

>TRBJ2-5|TRBV6-5|TRBD2|-
TGTGCCAGCAGTTACCCTGGGACTAGTTCCCAGTACTTC
CASSYPGTSSQYF
>TRBJ1-2|TRBV13|TRBD1|-
TGTGCCAGCAGCTTACGGGGACAGGGTGGTGGCTACACCTTC
CASSLRGQGGGYTF
>TRBJ1-1|TRBV4-2|-|-
TGTGCCAGCAGCCAAGAATTGAAGACAGTGAACACTGAAGCTTTCTTT
CASSQELKTVNTEAFF
>TRBJ2-1|TRBV6-2/TRBV6-3|TRBD2|-
TGTGCCAGCAGTTACGTTGGCGGGAGGATCAATGAGCAGTTCTTC
CASSYVGGRINEQFF
>TRBJ1-5|TRBV7-9|-|many
TGTGCCAGCAGCATCGGGGGTACCAATCAGCCCCAGCATTTT
CASSIGGTNQPQHF
>TRBJ1-2|TRBV19|-|-
TGTGCCAGTAGTATCGGGACCAATTTCCATGGCTACACCTTC
CASSIGTNFHGYTF
>TRBJ2-2|TRBV6-5|TRBD1|few
TGTGCCAGCAGTGCCAACAGGGGGCGCGTTACCGGGGAGCTGTTTTTT
CASSANRGRVTGELFF
>TRBJ2-7|TRBV29-1|-|many
TGCAGCGTTGGATCAGCGCCGGACTACGAGCAGTACTTC
CSVGSAPDYEQYF
>TRBJ1-1|TRBV29-1|-|few
TGCAGCGTTGAGGCAGGGAAAACTGAAGCTTTCTTT
CSVEAGKTEAFF
>TRBJ2-5|TRBV14|-|many
TGTGCCAGCAGCCAAGATCTCGGCGTCCAAGAGACCCAGTACTTC
CASSQDLGVQETQYF
>TRBJ1-2|TRBV3-1|-|few
TGTGCCAGCAGCCAAAGTCTCGGCCGGGACGGCTACACCTTC
CASSQSLGRDGYTF
>TRBJ2-7|TRBV28|TRBD2|few
TGTGCCAGCAGTTCGCTAGCGGGAGACAGATACGAGCAGTACTTC
CASSSLAGDRYEQYF
>TRBJ2-3|TRBV28|-|few
TGTGCCAGCAGCGAGACCTCGGACACAGATACGCAGTATTTT
CASSETSDTDTQYF
>TRBJ2-7|TRBV7-2|-|-
TGTGCCAGCAGCAAGACAGGTAACTACGAGCAGTACTTC
CASSKTGNYEQYF
>TRBJ1-4|TRBV6-5|-|few
TGTGCCAGCAGTTACTGGGGAGGTGGTGAAAAACTGTTTTTT
CASSYWGGGEKLFF
>TRBJ2-1|TRBV5-5|-|many
TGTGCCAGCAGCACCGAAGCCCCCGCCGTTACCGCGCCCCGGTACAATGAGCAGTTCTTC
CASSTEAPAVTAPRYNEQFF
>TRBJ1-4|TRBV30|-|-
TGTGCCTGGAGTGAAGGTCCCAGTCGGTTTTTT
CAWSEGPSRFF
>TRBJ2-2|TRBV5-1|-|few
TGCGCCAGCACCCTACGGGCCCCATTTACCGGGGAGCTGTTTTTT
CASTLRAPFTGELFF
>TRBJ2-3|TRBV2|TRBD2|few
TGTGCCAGCAGTGAGATAACTAGCGGGTATACGCAGTATTTT
CASSEITSGYTQYF
>TRBJ2-1|TRBV29-1|-|few
TGCAGCGTAGAGGTCGTGCGTGTCGGCAATGAGCAGTTCTTC
CSVEVVRVGNEQFF
>TRBJ2-1|TRBV24-1|-|-
TGTGCCACCAGTGATTCGGGAGTGACACAGAACAATGAGCAGTTCTTC
CATSDSGVTQNNEQFF
>TRBJ2-2|TRBV7-6|-|-
TGTGCCAGCAGCTTAGCAACCGGGAACACCGGGGAGCTGTTTTTT
CASSLATGNTGELFF
>TRBJ2-3|TRBV25-1|-|-
TGTGCCAGCAGTGAATTCGGAGATACGCAGTATTTT
CASSEFGDTQYF
>TRBJ1-1|TRBV5-1|TRBD1|-
TGCGCCAGCAGCGAGCTGGACAGGAAGAACACTGAAGCTTTCTTT
CASSELDRKNTEAFF
>TRBJ1-2|TRBV5-1|-|few
TGCGCCAGCAGCTCCAGGGAAGGGTCAATTGGCTACACCTTC
CASSSREGSIGYTF
>TRBJ2-2|TRBV2|TRBD2|many
TGTGCCAGCACCAAACTCGGGACTAGCGGTATCACCGGGGAGCTGTTTTTT
CASTKLGTSGITGELFF
>TRBJ1-1|TRBV25-1|-|many
TGTGCCAGCAGTAGTCAGGGAATGGGCACTGAAGCTTTCTTT
CASSSQGMGTEAFF
>TRBJ2-3|TRBV5-6|TRBD2|few
TGTGCCAGCAGCCTGTCTAGCGGGAGTGGAGATACGCAGTATTTT
CASSLSSGSGDTQYF
>TRBJ1-4|TRBV7-9|-|few
TGTGCCAGCAGCTCCGGGTTCGGGGTCCGTGAAAAACTGTTTTTT
CASSSGFGVREKLFF
>TRBJ1-2|TRBV7-2|-|-
TGTGCCAGCAGCGTTGGCCGGGCAGGGCCGTATGGCTACACCTTC
CASSVGRAGPYGYTF
>TRBJ2-6|TRBV29-1|-|few
TGCAGCGTTGATAGTGGGGCCAACGTCCTGACTTTC
CSVDSGANVLTF
>TRBJ2-1|TRBV13|-|few
TGTGCCAGCAGCTCCCCTCGGGAGAGTCCCTCCAATGAGCAGTTCTTC
CASSSPRESPSNEQFF
>TRBJ2-5|TRBV28|TRBD1|-
TGTGCCAGCAGTTGGGAAAGGGGGCGGTTAGAGACCCAGTACTTC
CASSWERGRLETQYF
>TRBJ2-1|TRBV7-9|TRBD2|few
TGTGCCAGCAGCTTCGGCCGGACTAGCTTCAATGAGCAGTTCTTC
CASSFGRTSFNEQFF
>TRBJ2-3|TRBV12-3/TRBV12-4|TRBD1|few
TGTGCCAGCAGCCGGGACAGGGGAGATACGCAGTATTTT
CASSRDRGDTQYF
>TRBJ1-1|TRBV7-2|-|-
TGTGCCAGCAGCTTAGCGAGGGGGAGGTTAAGCACTGAAGCTTTCTTT
CASSLARGRLSTEAFF
>TRBJ1-5|TRBV10-3|TRBD1|few
TGTGCCAGCCGACAGGGGTTGGGGAAGCCCCAGCATTTT
CASRQGLGKPQHF
>TRBJ2-7|TRBV29-1|TRBD2|many
TGCAGCGTTGCACTAGCGAACGAGCAGTACTTC
CSVALANEQYF
>TRBJ2-3|TRBV20-1|TRBD2|-
TGCAGTGCCTTTCAGCGGGAGGGGCGCACAGATACGCAGTATTTT
CSAFQREGRTDTQYF
>TRBJ2-1|TRBV29-1|-|many
TGCAGCGTTGAGGCAGGGGCTCTATACAATGAGCAGTTCTTC
CSVEAGALYNEQFF
>TRBJ2-5|TRBV20-1|TRBD1|few
TGCAGTGCTAGACCCACAGGGGCAGAGACCCAGTACTTC
CSARPTGAETQYF
>TRBJ1-3|TRBV18|TRBD1|many
TGTGCCAGCTCACCGGACAGGGCCCTCTCTGGAAACACCATATATTTT
CASSPDRALSGNTIYF
>TRBJ1-5|TRBV7-2|TRBD1|few
TGTGCCAGCAGCTACCCCGGGACAGACCATCAGCCCCAGCATTTT
CASSYPGTDHQPQHF
>TRBJ2-3|TRBV5-1|TRBD2|many
TGCGCCAGCAGCTTGGTGGTGGGACTAGCGGGAGTCTCTAGCACAGATACGCAGTATTTT
CASSLVVGLAGVSSTDTQYF
>TRBJ2-1|TRBV2|-|-
TGTGCCAGCAGCTGGTTGGATGAGCAGTTCTTC
CASSWLDEQFF
>TRBJ1-6|TRBV7-3|-|few
TGTGCCAGCAGCTTATTGGGGACAAATAATTCACCCCTCCACTTT
CASSLLGTNNSPLHF
>TRBJ1-6|TRBV28|-|-
TGTGCCAGCAGTTTAACCGGTACCCGGGGAAGATCACCCCTCCACTTT
CASSLTGTRGRSPLHF
>TRBJ2-3|TRBV11-2|TRBD2|-
TGTGCCAGCAGCTCGCCCGGGACTAGCGGGAGGTGGGGAGATACGCAGTATTTT
CASSSPGTSGRWGDTQYF
>TRBJ1-5|TRBV24-1|TRBD1|-
TGTGCCACCAGTTCGGGACAGGTAGGGAATCAGCCCCAGCATTTT
CATSSGQVGNQPQHF
>TRBJ2-2|TRBV20-1|-|-
TGCAGTGCCAATAGCGGTAACACCGGGGAGCTGTTTTTT
CSANSGNTGELFF
>TRBJ1-1|TRBV28|-|-
TGTGCCAGCAGTTTGGGATTTGGAAAAGCTTTCTTT
CASSLGFGKAFF
>TRBJ1-2|TRBV28|-|-
TGTGCCAGCAAAGTTGGACAGATGGGCGGCTACACCTTC
CASKVGQMGGYTF